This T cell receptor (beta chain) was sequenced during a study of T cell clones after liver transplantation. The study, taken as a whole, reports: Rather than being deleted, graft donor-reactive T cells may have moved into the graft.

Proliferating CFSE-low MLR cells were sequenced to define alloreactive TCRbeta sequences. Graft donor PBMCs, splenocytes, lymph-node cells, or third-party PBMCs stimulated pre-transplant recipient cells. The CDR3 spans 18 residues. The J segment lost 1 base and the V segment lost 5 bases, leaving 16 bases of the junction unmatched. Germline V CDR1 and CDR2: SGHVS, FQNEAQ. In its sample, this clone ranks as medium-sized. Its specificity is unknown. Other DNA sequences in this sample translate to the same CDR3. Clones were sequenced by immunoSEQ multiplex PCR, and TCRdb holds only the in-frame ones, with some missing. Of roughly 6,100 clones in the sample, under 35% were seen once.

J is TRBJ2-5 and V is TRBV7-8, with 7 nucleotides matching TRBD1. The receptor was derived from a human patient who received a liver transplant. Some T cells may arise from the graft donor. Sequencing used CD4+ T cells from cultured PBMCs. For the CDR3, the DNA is TGTGCCAGCAGCCCCCGGTGGCGGACAGGTGAAGCCCAAGAGACCCAGTACTTC. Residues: CASSPRWRTGEAQETQYF.